This T cell receptor beta chain was sequenced in a study of tumor-infiltrating lymphocytes in primary liver carcinoma. Study-wide background: Surgical resection was the treatment these patients received for primary liver carcinoma. Recorded tumor stage was T1-T3 N0M0, with diameters of roughly 4 to 10 cm.

RNA isolated from unsorted whole blood supplied the blood RNA, with germline DNA also extracted. The CDR3 contains 13 residues. Germline-derived CDR1 and CDR2 are SGHRS and YFSETQ. General observations from the study: Tumor top-250-clone fractions significantly exceeded those of blood (p = 0.039). Tumor-adjacent and tumor-blood pairs shared a smaller degree of overlap than tumor region pairs.

Starting from about 0.5 ug of total RNA, TCR beta cDNA was produced with a primer in the constant region. Three nested multiplex PCR rounds of slightly modified ARM-PCR generated TCR beta libraries. Amplification in the first two PCR rounds was performed using TRBV1-TRBV30 forward primers and a C-beta reverse primer for roughly 9 cycles each. TCRdb reprocessed the multiplex PCR reads with MiXCR, giving one entry per CDR3 protein. The table lists approximately 330,000 distinct CDR3 sequences, 65% of them singletons. For this clonotype: Its target is unknown. The germline gene is not matched at one end of the junction; a read error may be the cause.

Sequences were obtained from peripheral blood. The receptor's source is a man aged 35 to 55 with primary liver carcinoma and hepatitis B virus infection. The chain couples TRBV5-1 to TRBJ1-2, with TRBD1 matching over 9 bases. This CDR3 is CASSSGQGYDYTF. DNA for the CDR3: TGCGCCAGCAGCTCGGGACAGGGCTATGACTACACCTTC.